This T cell receptor (beta chain) derives from a study of naive and memory T cell subsets. Overall study results and limits: A few larger clonotypes appeared in naive repertoires, especially CD8, possibly memory cells re-expressing CD45RA.

V was pared by 1 base and J by 2 bases, with 12 bases between. The CDR3 runs to 15 residues. Looked up from germline, CDR1 is MNHEY and CDR2 is SMNVEV (reference sequence). Comments on this clonotype: The antigen remains undetermined.

Two oligonucleotides, mixed equimolar, formed the beta constant-region primer covering TRBC1 and TRBC2. Nested alpha and beta constant-region primers with the SP2 primer drove four PCR rounds on ligated cDNA. TCRdb processed the UMI-ligation and nested PCR reads anew with MiXCR; each CDR3 protein has one entry. This sample yields more than 95,000 distinct CDR3 sequences, of which about 14% are seen a single time; around 2.7% belongs to the top ten. This clonotype originated in a human donor in good health. The chain carries TRBV27 and TRBJ2-7, with D perhaps matching TRBD1 (5 bases). The sample taken for sequencing was naive CD8+ T cells from blood. CDR3 amino acids: CASSLWAEGAYEQYF. CDR3 DNA: TGTGCCAGCAGTTTATGGGCAGAAGGGGCCTACGAGCAGTACTTC.